This T cell receptor (beta chain) was identified during a study of molecular identifiers for immune sequencing clone quantification. Remarks on this clonotype: Its antigen is still unknown.

The CDR3 extends over 18 amino acids. Listed TCR primers and previously described methods were used for bulk TCR libraries. TCRdb reprocessed the PCR reads with MiXCR, giving one entry per CDR3 protein. The table records approximately 680,000 distinct CDR3 sequences, 25% of them present only once. Naive CD8 libraries were made from about 20,000 to 1,000,000 sorted cells, and they used 10%, 30% or 50% RNA. Whole-study results and caveats: Among effectors, clones above 20 RNA copies held over 97% of molecules; among naive cells, under 1%. Shared barcodes on identical TCR molecules could underestimate the sizes of highly expanded clones.

The chain has TRBV21-1 and TRBJ2-7; TRBD1, the table's D call, was not compared with the DNA. TRBV21-1 counts as a pseudogene. This receptor was obtained from a human donor in good health. Some libraries in this study had Jurkat cell RNA spiked in. Sequenced material: naive CD8+ T cells from blood, with Jurkat cell RNA spiked in. The subset here: FACS-sorted CD8+CD4-CCR7+CD45RA+ naive T cells. In DNA form, the CDR3 reads TGTGCCAGCAGCAAAAAAAGGGTTATCGACCAGTTAAGGGGAGAGCAGTACTTC. It yields the protein CASSKKRVIDQLRGEQYF.